The 12 T cell receptor beta chains presented below share a single source sample, sequenced in a study of T cells in Graves' hyperthyroidism and ophthalmopathy. The TCR beta CDR3 regions underwent amplification using RNA transcripts as the source. The HTBI primer set was used in a first-round RT-PCR of the TCR CDR3. TCRdb passed the multiplex PCR reads through MiXCR, listing each CDR3 protein once. The sample holds about 600,000 distinct CDR3 sequences, approximately 15% seen once. Sequenced input: blood. Receptors were obtained from a woman aged 40 to 50 with Graves' ophthalmopathy.

The V and J genes are TRBV19 and TRBJ2-1, with 12 nucleotides matching TRBD2. The CDR3 is 14 amino acids. Losses at the gene ends were 5 bases for V and 8 bases for J; bases not matched to a gene: 4. Germline loops: CDR1 LNHDA, CDR2 SQIVND (reference sequence). In nucleotides, the CDR3 is TGTGCCAGTAGTCCTAGCGGGGGGGCCGATGAGCAGTTCTTC. Protein sequence: CASSPSGGADEQFF.

This clonotype was observed many times. The rearrangement joins TRBV28 to TRBJ2-2; the D gene is possibly TRBD2 (6 bases). The germline gives CDR1 MDHEN, CDR2 SYDVKM. V shed 8 bases and J shed 1 base, with 17 bases lying between them. The CDR3 runs to 16 residues. Here the CDR3 DNA reads TGTGCCAGCGCCGTGGCGGGGCACGGGAACACCGGGGAGCTGTTTTTT. Protein product: CASAVAGHGNTGELFF.

At least ten counts were recorded for this clonotype. CDR3 amino acids: CASSLAGQSTEAFF. The CDR3 nucleotides read TGTGCCAGCAGCCTCGCGGGACAGTCTACTGAAGCTTTCTTT. The V gene is TRBV3-1, the J gene TRBJ1-1; 7 bases agree with TRBD1. The CDR3 consists of 14 residues. J was trimmed by 5 bases and V by 4 bases; bases with no gene match: 7. The germline gives CDR1 LGHDT, CDR2 YNNKEL (reference sequence).

CDR3 nucleotide sequence: TGTGCCAGCAGTGGACAGGGGAAGACCCAGTACTTC. As protein: CASSGQGKTQYF. The rearrangement joins TRBV28 to TRBJ2-5; 9 nucleotides align to TRBD1. Germline V gives CDR1 MDHEN, CDR2 SYDVKM. V was pared by 5 bases and J by 6 bases, with 1 base of the junction left unmatched. This CDR3 region has 12 residues.

This clonotype was seen at least ten times. The rearrangement links TRBV11-2 to TRBJ1-1; TRBD1 aligns across 7 bases. V lost 5 bases and J lost 1; bases outside the gene matches: 4. The V gene's germline CDR1 is SGHAT and CDR2 FQNNGV. The length of the CDR3 is 14 residues. CDR3 amino acids: CASSNRDRNTEAFF. The CDR3 DNA reads as TGTGCCAGCAGCAACCGGGACAGGAACACTGAAGCTTTCTTT.

This clonotype showed up just a few times. This chain joins TRBV5-1 and TRBJ2-6; D unresolved. V lost 6 bases and J lost 2, with 6 bases in between. The CDR3 is made up of 13 amino acids. CDR1 SGHRS and CDR2 YFSETQ come from the germline V gene. CDR3 sequence (DNA): TGCGCCAGCAAGATCGCTGGGGCCAACGTCCTGACTTTC. This codes for CASKIAGANVLTF.

The table lists this clonotype with many counts. CDR3 protein: CASSLMRGPLYGYTF. The DNA of the CDR3 is TGTGCCAGCAGTTTAATGAGAGGACCCCTCTATGGCTACACCTTC. The chain uses TRBV12-3 or TRBV12-4 and TRBJ1-2; D call uncertain. The CDR3 extends over 15 amino acids. V was cut by 2 bases and J by 4 bases, with 14 bases left in between.

This clonotype has a handful of counts. The chain carries TRBV7-8 and TRBJ1-1, with TRBD1 as a possible D gene (5 bases). The CDR3 runs to 17 residues. V was shortened by 3 bases and J by 0 bases, with 17 bases between the two germline ends. Germline V gene data show CDR1 as SGHVS and CDR2 as FQNEAQ. The CDR3 DNA follows: TGTGCCAGCAGCTTCTTCAGGGCACTGGATATGAACACTGAAGCTTTCTTT. Residues: CASSFFRALDMNTEAFF.

The V gene is TRBV6-2 or TRBV6-3, the J gene TRBJ2-1; D is ambiguous. The germline gives CDR1 MNHEY, CDR2 SVGEGT. V lost 3 bases and J lost 8, with 5 bases in between. The CDR3 runs 11 residues. The CDR3 DNA reads TGTGCCAGCAGTTATCTGTATGAGCAGTTCTTC. Residues: CASSYLYEQFF.

Ten or more counts support this clonotype. The rearrangement uses TRBV5-1 and TRBJ2-3; the D gene is possibly TRBD1 (5 bases). Between the trimmed V and J ends, which lost 0 bases and 4 bases, there was a span of 12 bases. The CDR3 length is 15 residues. The germline CDR1 and CDR2 sequences are SGHRS and YFSETQ. CDR3 DNA sequence: TGCGCCAGCAGCTTGGCCAGGACAAACGCAGATACGCAGTATTTT. Its translation: CASSLARTNADTQYF.

To note about this clonotype: A much larger clone lies one base from this, so it may be a read error. The chain employs TRBV29-1 and TRBJ2-3, with D possibly matching TRBD2 (6 bases). Germline CDR1 is SQVTM and CDR2 is ANQGSEA. The CDR3 has 17 amino acids. Here the CDR3 reads CSVQGGGTSLGTDTEYF. CDR3 DNA sequence: TGCAGCGTTCAGGGCGGCGGGACCAGCCTGGGCACAGATACGGAGTATTTT.

The chain couples TRBV11-2 to TRBJ2-1; D is perhaps TRBD1 (5 bases). Germline-derived CDR1 and CDR2 are SGHAT and FQNNGV. The V gene lost 4 bases and the J gene lost 3 bases, with 13 bases spanning the gap. The CDR3 covers 15 residues. DNA for the CDR3: TGTGCCAGCAGCTCCCAGGGAAACCTCTACAATGAGCAGTTCTTC. Amino acid sequence: CASSSQGNLYNEQFF.